The T cell receptor beta chain described here comes from a study of tumor-infiltrating lymphocytes in oesophageal squamous cell carcinoma (dated by TCRdb to 2015 to 2016). The library was prepared using PCR. Instrument on record: Illumina HiSeq 2000. TCRdb reprocessed the public reads (quality trimming at Q25 with fastp, clone calling with MiXCR) and kept in-frame beta chains. Rows with one shared CDR3 protein collapse into an entry with the most common genes and DNA. The sample table holds roughly 20,000 distinct CDR3 sequences, of which over 40% were seen once. The ten most abundant clones make up roughly 10% of the sample. The germline V gene provides CDR1 MNHGY and CDR2 SAAAGT. Trimming accounts for 10 bases at V and 2 bases at J, while the number of junction bases matched to no gene is 6. There are 13 amino acids in the CDR3, from cysteine to phenylalanine inclusive. The only DNA kept is the CDR3, 39 bases in frame from the first base.

Concerning this clonotype itself: Its cognate antigen has yet to be identified. Qualities for individual bases were not recorded, and no much larger clone is one base off.

The rearranged chain carries TRBV6-8 and TRBJ2-3; the junction holds 7 bases that match TRBD2. The sample was normal esophageal tissue next to the tumor. This receptor was identified in a male donor with esophageal squamous cell carcinoma. The CDR3 protein is CATRETNTDTQYF. The nucleotides read TGTGCCACGCGGGAGACCAACACAGATACGCAGTATTTT.